The 18 T cell receptor beta chains presented below share a single source sample, sequenced in a study of T cells in Graves' hyperthyroidism and ophthalmopathy. Using RNA transcripts as the source, TCR beta CDR3 regions were amplified. Carried out on the TCR CDR3, a first-round RT-PCR used the HTBI primer set. TCRdb recomputed calls from the multiplex PCR reads with MiXCR, one row per CDR3 protein. The data contain about 580,000 distinct CDR3 sequences, more than 11% of them singletons. The source material was blood. The receptors come from a woman in her 30s with Graves' hyperthyroidism that later progressed to Graves' ophthalmopathy.

The genes are TRBV30 and TRBJ2-7; unclear D gene. CDR3 size: 14 residues. CDR1 and CDR2 from the germline V gene are GTSNPN and SVGIG (reference sequence). The germline V and J ends were trimmed by 3 bases and 5 bases, with 17 bases remaining between them. The CDR3 protein is CAWSPGIGANEQYF. CDR3 DNA sequence: TGTGCCTGGAGCCCAGGAATTGGCGCCAACGAGCAGTACTTC.

This chain's CDR3 is CASSTKGYEQYF. The CDR3 DNA sequence: TGTGCCAGTAGTACTAAAGGCTACGAGCAGTACTTC. The rearrangement links TRBV19 to TRBJ2-7; no clear D gene. Between the trimmed V and J ends, which lost 4 bases and 3 bases, there was a span of 7 bases. The CDR3 covers 12 residues. CDR1 and CDR2 (germline): LNHDA, SQIVND (reference sequence).

This clonotype was recorded many times. The chain combines TRBV12-3 or TRBV12-4 with TRBJ2-7, with TRBD1 identical over 7 bases. The CDR3 totals 12 residues. V gave up 10 bases and J gave up 6 bases; unmatched junction bases: 9. For the CDR3, the DNA is TGTGCCACCGGTTCGACAGGGTTCGAGCAGTACTTC. It specifies CATGSTGFEQYF.

There are many counts of this clonotype. This chain uses TRBV28 with TRBJ2-7; D is ambiguous. Germline V CDR1 and CDR2: MDHEN, SYDVKM. Trimming took 5 bases from V and 2 from J, leaving 13 bases between them. The CDR3 has 14 residues. This CDR3 reads CASSPLERAYEQYF. The CDR3 DNA follows: TGTGCCAGCAGTCCCCTCGAGCGAGCCTACGAGCAGTACTTC. Full variable domain (missing parts from reference TRBV28 and TRBJ2-7): DVKVTQSSRYLVKRTGEKVFLECVQDMDHENMFWYRQDPGLGLRLIYFSYDVKMKEKGDIPEGYSVSREKKERFSLILESASTNQTSMYLCASSPLERAYEQYFGPGTRLTVT.

This clonotype has at least ten counts. The gene calls are TRBV2 and TRBJ2-1; 7 bases map to TRBD2. The CDR3 extends over 14 amino acids. Losses at the gene ends were 4 bases for V and 4 bases for J; bases not matched to a gene: 4. CDR1 is SNHLY, CDR2 FYNNEI, per germline. The chain's CDR3 is CASSAPSGYNEQFF. The CDR3, as DNA: TGTGCCAGCAGTGCCCCTAGCGGATACAATGAGCAGTTCTTC. Based on the CDR3 plus reference TRBV2 and TRBJ2-1, the full variable domain is EPEVTQTPSHQVTQMGQEVILRCVPISNHLYFYWYRQILGQKVEFLVSFYNNEISEKSEIFDDQFSVERPDGSNFTLKIRSTKLEDSAMYFCASSAPSGYNEQFFGPGTRLTVL.

The table lists this clonotype with a few counts. This rearrangement joins TRBV7-3 to TRBJ2-3; D is undetermined. The germline CDR1 and CDR2 sequences are SGHTA and FQGTGA. V was cut by 2 bases and J by 0 bases, with 15 bases left in between. The CDR3 has 17 residues. CDR3 in DNA: TGTGCCAGCAGCTTATCCTTGAGGAGTGCTAGCACAGATACGCAGTATTTT. It is translated as CASSLSLRSASTDTQYF. The full variable domain, completed using reference TRBV7-3 and TRBJ2-3, is GAGVSQTPSNKVTEKGKYVELRCDPISGHTALYWYRQSLGQGPEFLIYFQGTGAADDSGLPNDRFFAVRPEGSVSTLKIQRTERGDSAVYLCASSLSLRSASTDTQYFGPGTRLTVL.

The sample holds many counts of this clonotype. The chain employs TRBV7-8 and TRBJ2-2; TRBD2 is a possible D gene (6 bases). Trimming stripped 5 bases from V and 3 bases from J, with 16 bases between. The CDR3 is 16 amino acids. CDR1 SGHVS and CDR2 FQNEAQ come from the germline V gene. In DNA form, the CDR3 reads TGTGCCAGCAGCCTCAATCGGAGGGTGGACACCGGGGAGCTGTTTTTT. Translated, it gives CASSLNRRVDTGELFF. Complete variable domain (other parts from reference TRBV7-8 and TRBJ2-2): GAGVSQSPRYKVAKRGQDVALRCDPISGHVSLFWYQQALGQGPEFLTYFQNEAQLDKSGLPSDRFFAERPEGSVSTLKIQRTQQEDSAVYLCASSLNRRVDTGELFFGEGSRLTVL.

In its sample, this clonotype was seen many times. The chain couples TRBV7-2 to TRBJ2-1; 11 bases are a match to TRBD2. Germline V gives CDR1 SGHTA, CDR2 FQGNSA. This CDR3 spans 16 amino acids. The trim removed 5 bases at V and 7 bases at J, leaving 10 bases unmatched. In DNA, the CDR3 is TGTGCCAGCAGCCAGAGCGGGGCTAGCGGGAGGAATGAGCAGTTCTTC. This translates into CASSQSGASGRNEQFF.

This chain uses TRBV3-1 with TRBJ2-7, with D perhaps TRBD2 (6 bases). The CDR3 has 14 amino acids. From germline, CDR1 is LGHDT and CDR2 YNNKEL (reference sequence). The V gene lost 4 bases and the J gene lost 0 bases, with 10 bases spanning the gap. In nucleotides, the CDR3 is TGTGCCAGCAGCCGGGGGGACTTCTCCTACGAGCAGTACTTC. Protein: CASSRGDFSYEQYF.

This clonotype was seen ten or more times. The rearrangement uses TRBV19 and TRBJ1-5, with 8 bases identical to TRBD1. V lost 8 bases and J lost 4; bases outside the gene matches: 4. CDR1 and CDR2 (germline): LNHDA, SQIVND (reference sequence). There are 13 residues in the CDR3. CDR3 DNA sequence: TGTGCCAGTCAGGGGGCACCGAATCAGCCCCAGCATTTT. Amino acid sequence: CASQGAPNQPQHF.

V usage is TRBV4-1 and J usage is TRBJ1-6, with D possibly TRBD1 on 6 matching bases. The germline V and J ends were trimmed by 4 bases and 2 bases, with 9 bases remaining between them. The CDR3 runs to 15 residues. Germline CDR1 reads MGHRA; CDR2 reads YSYEKL. CDR3 region: CASSLQGTYNSPLHF. The CDR3, as DNA: TGCGCCAGCAGCCTACAGGGCACCTATAATTCACCCCTCCACTTT.

This clonotype showed up just a few times. The genes are TRBV2 and TRBJ2-3, with D perhaps TRBD2 (6 bases). CDR1 is SNHLY, CDR2 FYNNEI, per germline. This CDR3 is 16 amino acids long. Trimming shortened V by 6 bases and J by 2 bases, and 18 bases separated the two germline ends. The CDR3 DNA sequence: TGTGCCAGCAGGGGGGGAAGTGGGCCCCCCACAGATACGCAGTATTTT. Encoded protein: CASRGGSGPPTDTQYF.

The rearrangement joins TRBV18 to TRBJ1-2, with unresolved D. Germline V gene data show CDR1 as KGHSH and CDR2 as LQKENI. V was shortened by 3 bases and J by 3 bases, with 5 bases between the two germline ends. This CDR3 is built from 12 residues. The CDR3 loop reads CASSPTDYGYTF. The CDR3 coding sequence is TGTGCCAGCTCACCTACTGACTATGGCTACACCTTC.

This rearrangement joins TRBV7-9 to TRBJ2-7, with 9 bases lining up with TRBD2. With V trimmed by 0 bases and J by 0 bases, 27 bases remained unmatched. The CDR3 is made up of 24 amino acids. Germline-derived CDR1 and CDR2 are SEHNR and FQNEAQ (reference sequence). DNA for the CDR3: TGTGCCAGCAGCTTAGCGAGGCTAGCGGGAATCCCCGGTGGCTCCCTTAAAAGCTCCTACGAGCAGTACTTC. Its translation is CASSLARLAGIPGGSLKSSYEQYF.

This rearrangement joins TRBV20-1 to TRBJ2-1; D remains ambiguous. Per germline, CDR1 DFQATT and CDR2 SNEGSKA (reference sequence). The CDR3 is made up of 16 amino acids. Trimming left V 1 base short and J 5 bases short, with 18 bases between. The CDR3 sequence: CSARGLTESGNNEQFF. The DNA of the CDR3 is TGCAGTGCTAGAGGCCTAACTGAATCTGGCAACAATGAGCAGTTCTTC.

This clonotype was counted many times. This chain uses TRBV12-3 or TRBV12-4 with TRBJ1-5; maybe TRBD1 (5 bases). This CDR3 region has 13 residues. V dropped 6 bases and J dropped 4 bases, with 10 bases sitting between them. In nucleotides, the CDR3 is TGTGCCAGCAGAGACAGCCTTAATCAGCCCCAGCATTTT. It is translated as CASRDSLNQPQHF.

There are many counts of this clonotype. The V call is TRBV7-2, the J call TRBJ1-2; perhaps TRBD1 as D (6 bases). Trimming cost V 1 base and J 4 bases, with 13 bases left between them. Germline V CDR1 and CDR2: SGHTA, FQGNSA. The CDR3 is made up of 15 amino acids. This chain's CDR3 is CASSLGSQGFYGYTF. CDR3 nucleotide sequence: TGTGCCAGCAGCTTAGGTTCCCAGGGGTTCTATGGCTACACCTTC.

The table lists this clonotype with many counts. The chain has TRBV5-1 and TRBJ2-1, with TRBD2 matching over 12 bases. The V and J ends lost 5 bases and 9 bases, in that order; junction bases with no gene match: 12. There are 16 residues in the CDR3. Germline CDR1 and CDR2: SGHRS and YFSETQ. In nucleotides, the CDR3 is TGCGCCAGCAGTCGCGGGGGTGCTAGCGGGAGGGCTGAGCAGTTCTTC. Translation gives CASSRGGASGRAEQFF.